This is a list of T cell receptor beta chains from one sample in a study of cytomegalovirus exposure and HLA in healthy donors. TCRdb's copy holds only in-frame clones and misses some; the assay was immunoSEQ multiplex PCR. The table records hundreds of thousands of clones, more than 60% of them present only once. The sample consisted of PBMCs. The receptors shown here come from a woman younger than 45 in good health and CMV-seronegative. CDR3s include the opening cysteine and the closing phenylalanine or tryptophan. Fields, in order: D gene, clone size, V gene, J gene, CDR3 protein, CDR3 DNA. The D gene is left open where the match is weak. Clone size is shown for a subset of rows, as once, few, many or a class of expanded clone.

>-|few|TRBV9|TRBJ1-4
CASSAGTTTNEKLFF
TGTGCCAGCAGCGCCGGGACAACAACTAATGAAAAACTGTTTTTT
>-|-|TRBV10-3|TRBJ2-3
CAITGKGTDTQYF
TGTGCCATCACAGGAAAGGGGACAGATACGCAGTATTTT
>-|-|TRBV11-2|TRBJ1-1
CASSPTGLNTEAFF
TGTGCCAGCAGCCCCACAGGCTTGAACACTGAAGCTTTCTTT
>-|-|TRBV7-9|TRBJ2-2
CASSLAGQVTGELFF
TGTGCCAGCAGCCTCGCCGGACAAGTCACCGGGGAGCTGTTTTTT
>-|-|TRBV6-5|TRBJ2-4
CASSYDQGLAKNIQYF
TGTGCCAGCAGTTACGACCAGGGGCTAGCCAAAAACATTCAGTACTTC
>TRBD1|-|TRBV19|TRBJ1-2
CASLGQTFFYGYTF
TGTGCCAGTTTGGGACAGACGTTTTTCTATGGCTACACCTTC
>TRBD1|-|TRBV10-3|TRBJ1-2
CAISESTGSGYTF
TGTGCCATCAGTGAGTCGACAGGGTCCGGCTACACCTTC
>-|-|TRBV6-5|TRBJ2-5
CASKKGHGGETQYF
TGTGCCAGCAAAAAAGGACACGGTGGCGAGACCCAGTACTTC
>-|once|TRBV19|TRBJ2-1
CASTQGGDEQFF
TGTGCCAGTACCCAGGGGGGAGATGAGCAGTTCTTC
>TRBD1|-|TRBV6-1|TRBJ1-3
CASSPDRGRGNTIYF
TGTGCCAGCAGCCCCGACAGGGGGCGAGGAAACACCATATATTTT
>-|-|TRBV11-3|TRBJ1-1
CASSFMVGGNTEAFF
TGTGCCAGCAGCTTTATGGTGGGGGGGAACACTGAAGCTTTCTTT
>-|once|TRBV6-1|TRBJ1-6
CASSPGPGNSPLHF
TGTGCCAGCAGTCCAGGGCCGGGCAATTCACCCCTCCACTTT